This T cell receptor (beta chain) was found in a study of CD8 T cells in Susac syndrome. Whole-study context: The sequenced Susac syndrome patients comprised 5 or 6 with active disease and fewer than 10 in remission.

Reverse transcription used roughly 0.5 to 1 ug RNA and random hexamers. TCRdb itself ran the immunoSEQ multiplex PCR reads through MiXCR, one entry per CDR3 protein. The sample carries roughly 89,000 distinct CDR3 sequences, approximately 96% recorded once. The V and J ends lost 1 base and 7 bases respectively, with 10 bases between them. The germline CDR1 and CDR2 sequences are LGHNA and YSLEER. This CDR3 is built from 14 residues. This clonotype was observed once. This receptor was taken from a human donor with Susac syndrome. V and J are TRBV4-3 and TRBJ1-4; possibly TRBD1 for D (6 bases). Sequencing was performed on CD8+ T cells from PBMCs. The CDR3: CASSQVTGSEKLFF. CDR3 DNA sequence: TGCGCCAGCAGCCAAGTTACAGGGTCTGAAAAACTGTTTTTT.